One and the same sample provided the 14 T cell receptor beta chains below, sequenced in a study of OX40 agonist ivuxolimab in advanced cancers. Repertoires were generated with immunoSEQ multiplex PCR, while TCRdb's copy carries only in-frame clones and drops some. The repertoire holds over 65,000 clones, with approximately 80% as singletons. This specimen consisted of CD4+ or CD8+ T cells sorted from blood, obtained in a trial of the OX40 agonist ivuxolimab. The receptors were gathered from an adult with an advanced solid tumor such as melanoma, head and neck, liver or kidney cancer.

Only a few counts were recorded for this clone. CDR3 sequence (DNA): TGTGCCAGTAGTATAGTAGGGGGGCAGGGAGGAACTGAAGCTTTCTTT. Residues: CASSIVGGQGGTEAFF. The chain has TRBV19 and TRBJ1-1; D possibly corresponds to TRBD1 (6 bases). V was shortened by 1 base and J by 5 bases, with 17 bases between the two germline ends. Germline values: CDR1 LNHDA, CDR2 SQIVND (reference sequence). The CDR3 is 16 residues long.

This rearrangement joins TRBV30 to TRBJ1-1; tentative D call: TRBD1 (5 bases). The germline V and J ends were trimmed by 0 bases and 5 bases, with 13 bases remaining between them. Germline CDR1 reads GTSNPN; CDR2 reads SVGIG (reference sequence). This CDR3 is 14 amino acids long. The CDR3 sequence: CAWSVLGGRTEAFF. CDR3 in DNA: TGTGCCTGGAGTGTACTGGGGGGTCGGACTGAAGCTTTCTTT.

The chain is built from TRBV7-6 and TRBJ2-1; 12 bases align to TRBD2. The V and J ends lost 2 bases and 8 bases, in that order; junction bases with no gene match: 4. Germline values: CDR1 SGHVS, CDR2 FNYEAQ. The CDR3 contains 15 residues. In nucleotides, the CDR3 is TGTGCCAGCAGCTTATACCTAGCGGGAGGGTATGAGCAGTTCTTC. Its protein product is CASSLYLAGGYEQFF.

Only one count was recorded for this clone. The V and J genes are TRBV28 and TRBJ2-5; 8 nucleotides match TRBD1. The length of the CDR3 is 17 residues. The germline gives CDR1 MDHEN, CDR2 SYDVKM. Trimming removed 5 bases from V and 5 bases from J; junction bases left unmatched: 16. The CDR3: CASSRLRTGGFGETQYF. In DNA, the CDR3 is TGTGCCAGCAGTCGACTCCGAACAGGGGGATTCGGGGAGACCCAGTACTTC.

The chain employs TRBV7-2 and TRBJ2-5; TRBD2 matches 7 bases. The CDR3 extends over 16 amino acids. J was trimmed by 0 bases and V by 5 bases; bases with no gene match: 9. CDR1 and CDR2 (germline): SGHTA, FQGNSA. Here the CDR3 reads CASSLPSGVYQETQYF. The DNA of the CDR3 is TGTGCCAGCAGCCTGCCTAGCGGTGTGTACCAAGAGACCCAGTACTTC.

This clone was seen just once. V is TRBV7-2 and J is TRBJ2-7; D ambiguous. CDR1 and CDR2 (germline): SGHTA, FQGNSA. This CDR3 is built from 13 residues. Trimming shortened V by 4 bases and J by 1 base, and 8 bases separated the two germline ends. CDR3 in amino acids: CASSSEGSYEQYF. The CDR3 nucleotides read TGTGCCAGCAGCTCCGAAGGGTCCTACGAGCAGTACTTC.

The V and J genes are TRBV30 and TRBJ2-5, with a possible D match to TRBD2 (5 bases). This CDR3 is 16 amino acids long. Trimming cost V 1 base and J 2 bases, with 17 bases left between them. Germline CDR1 and CDR2: GTSNPN and SVGIG (reference sequence). Written as DNA, the CDR3 is TGTGCCTGGAGTGCCGACTACCATGTGGTTCAAGAGACCCAGTACTTC. Its protein is CAWSADYHVVQETQYF.

V and J are TRBV27 and TRBJ1-5, with TRBD1 matching 8 bases. V shed 5 bases and J 7 bases; nucleotides not matched to a gene: 10. Germline lookup yields CDR1 MNHEY and CDR2 SMNVEV (reference sequence). This CDR3 comprises 15 residues. CDR3 coding DNA: TGTGCCAGCAGTCTTCGACAGGGGTTCCAACAGCCCCAGCATTTT. Translation: CASSLRQGFQQPQHF.

This sequence joins TRBV6-4 and TRBJ2-7, with D perhaps TRBD1 (6 bases). CDR3 length equals 15 residues. Deletions cut 3 bases from V and 0 bases from J, with 12 bases between. Germline values: CDR1 MRHNA, CDR2 SNTAGT. The CDR3 sequence is CASSDRQDLSYEQYV. The CDR3 coding sequence is TGTGCCAGCAGTGATAGACAGGACCTCTCCTACGAGCAGTACGTC.

The chain uses TRBV7-3 and TRBJ2-7; D is possibly TRBD2 (6 bases). Germline assignment: CDR1 SGHTA and CDR2 FQGTGA. The CDR3 extends over 14 amino acids. Trimming stripped 8 bases from V and 3 bases from J, with 17 bases between. The CDR3 sequence is CASSQGPGDYEQYF. In nucleotides, the CDR3 is TGTGCCAGCTCCCAAGGACCGGGGGACTACGAGCAGTACTTC.

The chain combines TRBV30 with TRBJ1-1; 8 bases fit TRBD1. Germline trimming cut 1 base from V and 4 bases from J; bases unmatched to any gene: 5. Germline V gene lookup returns CDR1 GTSNPN and CDR2 SVGIG (reference sequence). This CDR3 has 14 amino acids. The CDR3 bases are TGTGCCTGGAGTGGGGGCCAGGGGGCCACTGAAGCTTTCTTT. Its translation is CAWSGGQGATEAFF.

The chain carries TRBV15 and TRBJ2-5; D is unresolved. Between the trimmed V and J ends, which lost 1 base and 1 base, there was a span of 7 bases. This CDR3 contains 14 residues. Germline V gene lookup returns CDR1 LNHNV and CDR2 YYDKDF (reference sequence). The CDR3 here is CATSRGLGQETQYF. The CDR3 DNA sequence: TGTGCCACCAGCAGAGGACTCGGCCAAGAGACCCAGTACTTC.

The chain is built from TRBV28 and TRBJ1-2; 9 bases fit TRBD1. Trimming cost V 5 bases and J 4 bases; bases outside gene matches: 5. The CDR3 runs to 14 residues. Germline loops: CDR1 MDHEN, CDR2 SYDVKM. The CDR3 coding sequence is TGTGCCAGCAGTAGGGACAGGGCGAGCTATGGCTACACCTTC. Translating it yields CASSRDRASYGYTF.

V gene TRBV6-6 combines with J gene TRBJ1-1, with 9 bases fitting TRBD1. This CDR3 spans 14 amino acids. Germline V gene lookup returns CDR1 MNHNY and CDR2 SVGAGI (reference sequence). The V and J ends lost 2 bases and 11 bases, in that order; junction bases with no gene match: 9. The CDR3 DNA reads TGTGCCAGCAGTTACAGCGGACAGGGGAGTAGGGCTTTCTTT. Its translation is CASSYSGQGSRAFF.